This is a list of T cell receptor beta chains from one sample in a study of blood T cell repertoires in COVID-19. Clones were read by immunoSEQ multiplex PCR, and TCRdb kept only the in-frame ones, dropping some. The sample records around 140,000 clones, about 91% being singletons. Material: peripheral blood. The receptors come from a middle-aged man with acute or convalescent COVID-19. CDR3s include the opening cysteine and the closing phenylalanine or tryptophan.

TRBJ1-4	TRBV28	CASSTIQGFEKLFF
TRBJ1-6	TRBV6-6	CASSSRDRGENSPLHF
TRBJ2-7	TRBV6-5	CASSRTGNYYEQYF
TRBJ1-2	TRBV11-2	CASSSDRTDYGYTF
TRBJ2-5	TRBV18	CASSPPNRAQETQYF
TRBJ2-6	TRBV28	CASKLSDGAGANVLTF
TRBJ1-1	TRBV11-1	CASSLAAGANTEAFF
TRBJ1-1	TRBV18	CASSYQPGLNTEAFF
TRBJ2-1	TRBV19	CASSAAGLAANEQFF
TRBJ1-3	TRBV30	CAWSVGGGNTIYF
TRBJ1-2	TRBV7-9	CASSSLDRGDGYTF
TRBJ2-1	TRBV7-9	CASSFRTSGGNEQFF
TRBJ2-1	TRBV5-1	CASSFAGDSYNEQFF
TRBJ2-7	TRBV6-5	CASSYSTAGSYEQYF
TRBJ2-2	TRBV2	CASRETGIHTGELFF
TRBJ2-1	TRBV5-1	CASSLASDEQFF
TRBJ2-3	TRBV29-1	CSGEGELAGGLDTQYF
TRBJ2-5	TRBV19	CASSPRLVRETQYF
TRBJ1-1	TRBV28	CASSQSRQGVLNTEAFF
TRBJ1-1	TRBV18	CASSRFSTGGSPVGTEAFF
TRBJ1-2	TRBV6-5	CASRDDRPNGYTF
TRBJ1-2	TRBV5-4	CASSRDREGGYTF
TRBJ1-5	TRBV6-5	CASSNADSQPQHF
TRBJ2-3	TRBV5-1	CASSGRTGGATDTQYF
TRBJ1-1	TRBV5-5	CASSLGAGLTEAFF
TRBJ1-1	TRBV7-9	CASSVQKGAWTEAFF
TRBJ2-5	TRBV7-2	CASSSLSQVETQYF
TRBJ2-2	TRBV6-4	CASSRTSGYTGELFF
TRBJ1-5	TRBV5-6	CASSRLEINQPQHF
TRBJ1-5	TRBV27	CASRKLGGFNQPQHF
TRBJ1-4	TRBV27	CASSLFGRKRFNEKLFF
TRBJ1-1	TRBV19	CASSIDSIRENTEAFF
TRBJ1-2	TRBV30	CAWVFPGQGTGYTF
TRBJ2-7	TRBV10-3	CAIGAGLSSYEQYF
TRBJ2-5	TRBV15	CATSREGGLAGPGPLGQTQYF
TRBJ2-2	TRBV6-5	CASSYSPAGELFF
TRBJ2-3	TRBV2	CASSPPLGTLSTDTQYF
TRBJ2-3	TRBV5-1	CASSRTGALDTQYF
TRBJ2-1	TRBV4-1	CASSQAGLAGGTSSYNEQFF
TRBJ1-1	TRBV7-2	CASSLDFGGTEAFF
TRBJ1-2	TRBV7-9	CASSLLGEDGYTF
TRBJ2-3	TRBV28	CASSLYGGRTSTDTQYF
TRBJ1-2	TRBV7-6	CASSPRTGGFYGYTF
TRBJ1-6	TRBV18	CASSPRDSYNSPLHF
TRBJ2-1	TRBV18	CASSIGAGGNNEQFF
TRBJ1-2	TRBV7-2	CASSLDAYYGYTF
TRBJ1-2	TRBV15	CATSSFVAYSNYGYTF
TRBJ2-6	TRBV5-1	CASSGTASGANVLTF
TRBJ1-1	TRBV6-2/TRBV6-3	CASSKGQGGTEAFF
TRBJ2-1	TRBV6-4	CASRPAGSSYNEQFF
TRBJ2-7	TRBV5-1	CASSLGTSATYEQYF